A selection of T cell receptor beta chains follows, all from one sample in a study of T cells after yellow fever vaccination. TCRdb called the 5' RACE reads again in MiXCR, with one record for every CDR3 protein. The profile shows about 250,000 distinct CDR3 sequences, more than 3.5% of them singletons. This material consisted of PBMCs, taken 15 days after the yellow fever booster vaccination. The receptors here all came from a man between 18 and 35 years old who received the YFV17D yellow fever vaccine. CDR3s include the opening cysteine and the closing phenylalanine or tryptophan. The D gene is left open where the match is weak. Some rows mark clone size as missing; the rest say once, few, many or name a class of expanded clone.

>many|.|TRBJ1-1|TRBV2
TGTGCCAGCCAAGTAATGTTTGGCCCGAACACTGAAGCTTTCTTT
CASQVMFGPNTEAFF
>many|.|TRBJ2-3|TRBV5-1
TGCGCCAGCAGCCCTCGGTATCCGGGCACAGATACGCAGTATTTT
CASSPRYPGTDTQYF
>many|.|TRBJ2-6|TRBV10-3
TGTGCCATCAGTGACCGACCGAGCTCTGGGGCCAACGTCCTGACTTTC
CAISDRPSSGANVLTF
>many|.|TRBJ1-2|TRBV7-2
TGTGCCAGCAGACCCCCCGGGGGTTACTATGGCTACACCTTC
CASRPPGGYYGYTF
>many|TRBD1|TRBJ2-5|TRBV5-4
TGTGCCAGCAGCCGGGGACAGAGGGAAGAGACCCAGTACTTC
CASSRGQREETQYF
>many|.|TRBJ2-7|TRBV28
TGTGCCAGCAGTTTCTGGGGCAGTTCCTACGAGCAGTACTTC
CASSFWGSSYEQYF
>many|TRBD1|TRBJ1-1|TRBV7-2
TGTGCCAGCAGCCCCGGGACAGGAAAAGCTTTCTTT
CASSPGTGKAFF
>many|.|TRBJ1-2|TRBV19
TGTGCCAGTAGTTACCTCCTAACAGGGAACTATGGCTACACCTTC
CASSYLLTGNYGYTF
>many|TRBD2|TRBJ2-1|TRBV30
TGTGCCTGGAGTGTAGGCGGGGGGGCCTACAATGAGCAGTTCTTC
CAWSVGGGAYNEQFF
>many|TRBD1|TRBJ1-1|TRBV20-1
TGCAGTGCCTGGGGACAGGGGATGCGTTTGAACACTGAAGCTTTCTTT
CSAWGQGMRLNTEAFF
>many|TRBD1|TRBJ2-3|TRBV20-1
TGCAGTGCGGACAGGCCTAGCACAGATACGCAGTATTTT
CSADRPSTDTQYF
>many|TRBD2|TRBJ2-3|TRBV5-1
TGCGCCAGCAGCTTGGTTGGGACTAGCGGGGGTAATACCGATACGCAGTATTTT
CASSLVGTSGGNTDTQYF
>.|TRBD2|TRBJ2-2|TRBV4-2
TGTGCCAGCAGCCTCCTAGCGGGGGGGCGGACCGGGGAGCTGTTTTTT
CASSLLAGGRTGELFF
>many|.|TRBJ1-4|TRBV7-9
TGTGCCAGCAGCTTACAGCTCTATAGTGAAAAACTGTTTTTT
CASSLQLYSEKLFF
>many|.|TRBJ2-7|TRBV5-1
TGCGCCAGCAGCTGGGACGGGAGCTCCTACGAGCAGTACTTC
CASSWDGSSYEQYF
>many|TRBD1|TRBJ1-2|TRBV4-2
TGTGCCAGCAGCCAAGTTCTAGGACAGGACCATTATGGCTACACCTTC
CASSQVLGQDHYGYTF
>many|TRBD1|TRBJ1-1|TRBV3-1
TGTGCCAGCAGAGGACAGGACCTGAACACTGAAGCTTTCTTT
CASRGQDLNTEAFF
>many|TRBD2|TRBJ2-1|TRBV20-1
TGCAGTGCAGCCGGGACTAGCCTCAATGAGCAGTTCTTC
CSAAGTSLNEQFF
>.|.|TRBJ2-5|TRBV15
TGTGCCACCAGCAGGGGGTACACCCAGTACTTC
CATSRGYTQYF
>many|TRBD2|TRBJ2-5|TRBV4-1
TGCGCCAGCAGCCGCACCGGACAACATGAAGCGGGGGGACCTAGAGAGACCCAGTACTTC
CASSRTGQHEAGGPRETQYF
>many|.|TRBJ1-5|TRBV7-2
TGTGCCAGCAGCCGAAGATTGTATAGCAATCAGCCCCAGCATTTT
CASSRRLYSNQPQHF
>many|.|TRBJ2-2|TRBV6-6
TGTGCCACCAGTGTAGGGTGGCACGGGGAGCTGTTTTTT
CATSVGWHGELFF
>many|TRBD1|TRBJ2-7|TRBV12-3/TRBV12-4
TGTGCCAGCAGTCCCCAGGGGACAGGGGCATACGAGCAGTACTTC
CASSPQGTGAYEQYF
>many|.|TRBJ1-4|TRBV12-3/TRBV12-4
TGTGCCAGCAGTCCGGGGGCACCAACTAATGAAAAACTGTTTTTT
CASSPGAPTNEKLFF
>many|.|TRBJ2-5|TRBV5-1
TGCGCCAGCAGCACGGGACCGATCCAAGAGACCCAGTACTTC
CASSTGPIQETQYF
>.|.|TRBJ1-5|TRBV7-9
TGTGCCAGCAGCTCAATCCGGGGCCGCAATCAGCCCCAGCATTTT
CASSSIRGRNQPQHF
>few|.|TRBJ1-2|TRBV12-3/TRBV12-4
TGTGCCAGCAGACTAACCGGACACAATAACAACTATGGCTACACCTTC
CASRLTGHNNNYGYTF
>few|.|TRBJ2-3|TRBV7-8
TGTGCCAGCAGCTTACGCCCCCCTTCCGGGCGGGATACGCAGTATTTT
CASSLRPPSGRDTQYF
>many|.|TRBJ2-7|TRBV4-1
TGCGCCAGCAGCCAGACTAACTCCTACGAGCAGTACTTC
CASSQTNSYEQYF
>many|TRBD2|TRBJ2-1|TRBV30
TGTGCCTGGAGGGCAGCGGGGGCCTCCGGGATGGAGCAGTTCTTC
CAWRAAGASGMEQFF
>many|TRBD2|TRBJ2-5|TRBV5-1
TGCGCCAGCCGACTAGCGGGGGTACAAGAGACCCAGTACTTC
CASRLAGVQETQYF
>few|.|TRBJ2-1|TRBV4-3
TGCGCCAGCAGCCATCTTAAGGGGGGGGTCTCCTACAATGAGCAGTTCTTC
CASSHLKGGVSYNEQFF
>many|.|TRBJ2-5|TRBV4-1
TGCGCCAGCAGCCAAGGGACGGGGCAAGAGACCCAGTACTTC
CASSQGTGQETQYF
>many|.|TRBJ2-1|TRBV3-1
TGTGCCAGCAGCCAAGACCGCAATGAGCAGTTCTTC
CASSQDRNEQFF
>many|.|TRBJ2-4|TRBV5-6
TGTGCCAGCAGCTTGGGCCGCCCAAGGAGGGCCGAGGCCAAAAACATTCAGTACTTC
CASSLGRPRRAEAKNIQYF
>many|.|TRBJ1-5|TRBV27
TGTGCCAGCAGTTTCGGCGGGTACAATCAGCCCCAGCATTTT
CASSFGGYNQPQHF
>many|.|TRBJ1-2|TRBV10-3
TGTGCCATCAGTGCGTCGAGACAGGAACCTAACTATGGCTACACCTTC
CAISASRQEPNYGYTF
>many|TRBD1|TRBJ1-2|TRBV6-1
TGTGCCAGCAACCGGGGACAGTCCAACTATGGCTACACCTTC
CASNRGQSNYGYTF
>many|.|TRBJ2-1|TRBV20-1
TGCAGTGCCTCCCCCGGAGGTTTCGCACGGCAGTTCTTC
CSASPGGFARQFF
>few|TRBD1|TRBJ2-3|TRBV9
TGTGCCAGCAGCGAGGGACAGGGGGCTGCAGATACGCAGTATTTT
CASSEGQGAADTQYF
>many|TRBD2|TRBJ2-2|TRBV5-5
TGTGCCTACAGTGGGACTAGGCACGGGGAGCTGTTTTTT
CAYSGTRHGELFF
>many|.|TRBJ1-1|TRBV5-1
TGCGCCAGCACTCTGGACGGGGGTAGGACTGAAGCTTTCTTT
CASTLDGGRTEAFF
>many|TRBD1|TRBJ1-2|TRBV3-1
TGTGCCAGCAGTAAACAGGGGTTGGGCTATGGCTACACCTTC
CASSKQGLGYGYTF
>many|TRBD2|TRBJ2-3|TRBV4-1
TGCGCCAGCAGCTCACGAGGACTAGCGGAAAACACAGATACGCAGTATTTT
CASSSRGLAENTDTQYF
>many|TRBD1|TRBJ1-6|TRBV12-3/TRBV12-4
TGTGCCAGCGGGGTCAGGACAGGGGGTCCCAGGGTCCACTTT
CASGVRTGGPRVHF
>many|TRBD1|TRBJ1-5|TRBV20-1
TGCAGTGCTATGACAGGGTCTGGGCAGCCCCAGCATTTT
CSAMTGSGQPQHF
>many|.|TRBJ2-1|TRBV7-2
TGTGCCAGCACCGCACTAGCCTTGAATGAGCAGTTCTTC
CASTALALNEQFF
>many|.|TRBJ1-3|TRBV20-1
TGCAGTGCTAGAGATTATGAAGGAGGGGGAAACACCATATATTTT
CSARDYEGGGNTIYF
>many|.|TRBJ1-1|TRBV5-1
TGCGCCAGCAGCGCGGACGGCTCGAACACTGAAGCTTTCTTT
CASSADGSNTEAFF
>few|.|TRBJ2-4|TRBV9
TGTGCCAGCAGCGTAAAAGGGGGGCTGGACATTCAGTACTTC
CASSVKGGLDIQYF
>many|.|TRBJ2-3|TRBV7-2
TGTGCCAGCAGCCCGCGACGAAGCCTAACGAGGACAGATACGCAGTATTTT
CASSPRRSLTRTDTQYF